Included here is one T cell receptor beta chain sequence, with context. Its antigen is as yet unknown. This sample was included in a study of Ad26.COV2.S vaccination and SARS-CoV-2 variants. At the level of the study: Donor allocation was to the COV1001 Ad26.COV2.S trial arm. Donor got 5x10^10 or 1x10^11 viral particles of Ad26.COV2.S. Study-wide results and limits: Substantial breadth was reportedly displayed by spike-specific CD8+ and CD4+ T cell responses after vaccination.

As for treatment: around 19 received Ad26.COV2.S at low or high dose, single or two shots; about 5 received placebo; per-sample allocation not given. The investigators took samples on day 63 after the first vaccine or placebo injection. This Boston cohort included adults aged 18-55 years. This CDR3 contains 14 residues. V was shortened by 10 bases and J by 0 bases, with 14 bases between the two germline ends. Germline V gives CDR1 ENHRY, CDR2 SYGVKD. Clones were read by immunoSEQ multiplex PCR, and TCRdb kept only the in-frame ones, dropping some. The sample consists of some 500,000 clones, 89% of them appearing once.

This receptor was taken from a person between 18 and 59 years old who received the Ad26.COV2.S COVID-19 vaccine or a placebo. The chain carries TRBV10-3 and TRBJ2-3; D gene ambiguous. The sequenced sample was peripheral blood, obtained in a trial of Ad26.COV2.S vaccine versus placebo. The CDR3 region is CATNPGLSTDTQYF. The CDR3 nucleotides read TGTGCCACGAATCCCGGTCTGAGCACAGATACGCAGTATTTT.